These 5 T cell receptor beta chains share one sample of origin, sequenced in a study of CD8 T cells in Susac syndrome. Random hexamers primed reverse transcription of about 0.45 to 1 ug RNA. TCRdb fed the immunoSEQ multiplex PCR reads into MiXCR, producing one record per CDR3 protein. The sample lists approximately 180,000 distinct CDR3 sequences, 95% occurring once. The sample comprised CD4+ T cells from PBMCs. These receptor sequences come from a human donor with multiple sclerosis.

CDR3 in amino acids: CASSLALTPLHF. The CDR3, as DNA: TGTGCCAGCAGTTTAGCGCTTACACCCCTCCACTTT. The chain has TRBV12-3 or TRBV12-4 and TRBJ1-6, with no clear D. There are 12 residues in the CDR3. Trimming took off 0 bases at V and 11 bases at J, with 5 bases between the two ends.

The rearrangement joins TRBV5-4 to TRBJ2-1; tentative D call: TRBD2 (6 bases). Trimming removed 4 bases at V and 2 bases at J, with 16 bases between. Germline lookup yields CDR1 SGHNT and CDR2 YYREEE (reference sequence). This CDR3 spans 16 amino acids. The CDR3 loop is CASSLGLANTYNEQFF. The CDR3 DNA reads TGTGCCAGCAGCCTGGGCCTAGCGAACACCTACAATGAGCAGTTCTTC.

Of note for this clonotype: The junction differs from germline at one of its ends, possibly a read error. The chain recombines TRBV15 with TRBJ2-1; tentatively, D is TRBD1 or TRBD2 (5 bases each). The CDR3 sequence is 16 residues long. Germline loops: CDR1 LNHNV, CDR2 YYDKDF (reference sequence). The CDR3 nucleotides are TGTGCCACCAGGAGAGTTTTAGCGCAGGGCGGCAATGAGCAGTTCTTC. As protein: CATRRVLAQGGNEQFF.

The chain combines TRBV9 with TRBJ1-2; D gene unclear. V was trimmed by 0 bases and J by 4 bases, leaving 13 bases between them. The CDR3 sequence is 15 residues long. Germline CDR1 and CDR2: SGDLS and YYNGEE. The CDR3 spells CASSVAALGSYGYTF. DNA of the CDR3: TGTGCCAGCAGCGTAGCGGCGCTGGGCAGCTATGGCTACACCTTC.

This chain links TRBV28 with TRBJ2-1; the D is unclear. Germline V gene data show CDR1 as MDHEN and CDR2 as SYDVKM. This CDR3 is built from 13 residues. V was trimmed by 6 bases and J by 0 bases, leaving 6 bases between them. In nucleotides, the CDR3 is TGTGCCAGCAGGGGTAGCTCCTACAATGAGCAGTTCTTC. Translation gives CASRGSSYNEQFF. Using reference TRBV28 and TRBJ2-1 for the parts outside the CDR3, the full variable domain is DVKVTQSSRYLVKRTGEKVFLECVQDMDHENMFWYRQDPGLGLRLIYFSYDVKMKEKGDIPEGYSVSREKKERFSLILESASTNQTSMYLCASRGSSYNEQFFGPGTRLTVL.